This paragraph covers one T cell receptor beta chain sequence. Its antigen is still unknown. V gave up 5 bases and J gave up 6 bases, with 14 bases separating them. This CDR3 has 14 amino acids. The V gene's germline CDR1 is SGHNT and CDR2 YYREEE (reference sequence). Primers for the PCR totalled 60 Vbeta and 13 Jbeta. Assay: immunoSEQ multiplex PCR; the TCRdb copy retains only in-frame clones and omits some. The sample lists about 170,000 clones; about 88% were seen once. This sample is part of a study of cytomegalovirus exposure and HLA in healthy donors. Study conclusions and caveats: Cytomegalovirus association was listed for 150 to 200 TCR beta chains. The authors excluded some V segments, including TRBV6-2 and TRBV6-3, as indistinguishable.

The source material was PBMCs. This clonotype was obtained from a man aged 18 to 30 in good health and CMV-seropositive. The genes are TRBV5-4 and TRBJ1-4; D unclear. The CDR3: CASSSRAADEKLFF. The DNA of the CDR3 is TGTGCCAGCAGTTCCCGAGCGGCGGATGAAAAACTGTTTTTT.